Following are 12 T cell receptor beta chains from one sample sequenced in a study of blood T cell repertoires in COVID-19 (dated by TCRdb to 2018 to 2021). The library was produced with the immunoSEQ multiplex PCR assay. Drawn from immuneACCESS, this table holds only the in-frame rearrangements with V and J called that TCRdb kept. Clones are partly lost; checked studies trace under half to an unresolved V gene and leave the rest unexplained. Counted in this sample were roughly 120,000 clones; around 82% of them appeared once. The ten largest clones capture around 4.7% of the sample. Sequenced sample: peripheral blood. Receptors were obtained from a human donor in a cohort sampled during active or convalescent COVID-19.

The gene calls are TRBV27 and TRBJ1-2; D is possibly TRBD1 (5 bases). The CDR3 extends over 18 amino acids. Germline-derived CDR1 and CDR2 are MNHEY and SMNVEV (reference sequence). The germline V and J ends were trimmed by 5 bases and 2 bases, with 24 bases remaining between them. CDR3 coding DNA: TGTGCCAGCAGTCCCCTTTTGGGAGGGGACGACGGGAACTATGGCTACACCTTC. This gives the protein CASSPLLGGDDGNYGYTF.

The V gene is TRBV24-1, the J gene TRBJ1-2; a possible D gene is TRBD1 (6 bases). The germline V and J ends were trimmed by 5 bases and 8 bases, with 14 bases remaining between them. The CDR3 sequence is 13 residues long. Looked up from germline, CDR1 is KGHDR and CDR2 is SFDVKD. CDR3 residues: CATSVGQYGGYTF. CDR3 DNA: TGTGCCACCAGTGTCGGACAGTATGGAGGCTACACCTTC.

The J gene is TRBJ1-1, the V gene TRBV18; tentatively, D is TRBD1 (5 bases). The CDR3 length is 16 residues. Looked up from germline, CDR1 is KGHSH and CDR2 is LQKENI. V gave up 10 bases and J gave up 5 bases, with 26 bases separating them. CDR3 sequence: CATQTSAMGGRTEAFF. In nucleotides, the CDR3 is TGTGCCACCCAAACCAGCGCCATGGGGGGACGGACTGAAGCTTTCTTT.

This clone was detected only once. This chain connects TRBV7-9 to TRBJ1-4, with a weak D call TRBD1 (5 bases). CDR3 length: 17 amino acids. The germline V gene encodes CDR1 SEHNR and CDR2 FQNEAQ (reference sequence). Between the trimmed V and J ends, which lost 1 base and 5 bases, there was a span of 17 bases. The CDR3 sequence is CASSLGQGSAWNEKLFF. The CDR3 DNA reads TGTGCCAGCAGCTTAGGGCAGGGTTCGGCCTGGAATGAAAAACTGTTTTTT.

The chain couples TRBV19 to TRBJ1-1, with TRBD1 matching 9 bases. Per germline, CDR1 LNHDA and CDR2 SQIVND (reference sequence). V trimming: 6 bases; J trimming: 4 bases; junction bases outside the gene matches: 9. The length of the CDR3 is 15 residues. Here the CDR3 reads CASRLGVGQGTEAFF. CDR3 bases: TGTGCCAGTAGATTGGGCGTGGGACAGGGCACTGAAGCTTTCTTT.

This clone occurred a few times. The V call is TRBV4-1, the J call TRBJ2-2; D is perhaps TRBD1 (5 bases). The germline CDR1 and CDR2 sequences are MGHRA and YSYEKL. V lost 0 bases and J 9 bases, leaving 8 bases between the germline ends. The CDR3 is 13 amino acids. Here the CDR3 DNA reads TGCGCCAGCAGCCAAGACAGGGTCCGGGAGCTGTTTTTT. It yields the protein CASSQDRVRELFF.

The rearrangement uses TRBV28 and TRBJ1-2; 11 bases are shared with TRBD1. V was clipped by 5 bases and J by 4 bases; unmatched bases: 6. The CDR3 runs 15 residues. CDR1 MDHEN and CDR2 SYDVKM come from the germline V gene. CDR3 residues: CASSTRTGGGYGYTF. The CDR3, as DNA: TGTGCCAGCAGTACCAGGACAGGGGGCGGCTATGGCTACACCTTC.

For the CDR3, the DNA is TGTGCCAGCAGCTGGGGACTAGCGGGGGGTACGAACACCGGGGAGCTGTTTTTT. It encodes CASSWGLAGGTNTGELFF. The rearrangement links TRBV5-4 to TRBJ2-2; 15 positions match TRBD2. V was pared by 3 bases and J by 0 bases, with 3 bases of the junction left unmatched. Germline V gives CDR1 SGHNT, CDR2 YYREEE (reference sequence). The length of the CDR3 is 18 residues.

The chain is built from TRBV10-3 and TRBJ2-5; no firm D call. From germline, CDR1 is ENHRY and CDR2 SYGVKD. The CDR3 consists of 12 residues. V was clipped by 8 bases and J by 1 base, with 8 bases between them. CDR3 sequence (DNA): TGTGCCATCGGAACAGCCCAAGAGACCCAGTACTTC. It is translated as CAIGTAQETQYF.

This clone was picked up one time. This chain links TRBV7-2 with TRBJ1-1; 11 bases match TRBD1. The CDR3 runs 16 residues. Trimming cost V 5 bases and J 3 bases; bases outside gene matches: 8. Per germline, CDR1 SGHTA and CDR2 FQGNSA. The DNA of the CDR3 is TGTGCCAGCAGCCTCATAGGACAGGGGGCTTACACTGAAGCTTTCTTT. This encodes CASSLIGQGAYTEAFF.

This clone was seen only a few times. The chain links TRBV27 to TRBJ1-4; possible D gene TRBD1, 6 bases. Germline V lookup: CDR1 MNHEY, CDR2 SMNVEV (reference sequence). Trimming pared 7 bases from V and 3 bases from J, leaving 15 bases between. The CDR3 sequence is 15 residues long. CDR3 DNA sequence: TGTGCCAGCACAGCCCAGGGGCTTGCTAATGAAAAACTGTTTTTT. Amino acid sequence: CASTAQGLANEKLFF.

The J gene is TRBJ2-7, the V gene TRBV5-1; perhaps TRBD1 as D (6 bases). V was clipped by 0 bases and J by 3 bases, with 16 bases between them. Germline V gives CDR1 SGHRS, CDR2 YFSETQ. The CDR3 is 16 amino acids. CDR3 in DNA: TGCGCCAGCAGCTTGGGATTAGGACAGCCTATCTACGAGCAGTACTTC. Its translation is CASSLGLGQPIYEQYF. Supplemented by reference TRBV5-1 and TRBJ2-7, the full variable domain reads KAGVTQTPRYLIKTRGQQVTLSCSPISGHRSVSWYQQTPGQGLQFLFEYFSETQRNKGNFPGRFSGRQFSNSRSEMNVSTLELGDSALYLCASSLGLGQPIYEQYFGPGTRLTVT.